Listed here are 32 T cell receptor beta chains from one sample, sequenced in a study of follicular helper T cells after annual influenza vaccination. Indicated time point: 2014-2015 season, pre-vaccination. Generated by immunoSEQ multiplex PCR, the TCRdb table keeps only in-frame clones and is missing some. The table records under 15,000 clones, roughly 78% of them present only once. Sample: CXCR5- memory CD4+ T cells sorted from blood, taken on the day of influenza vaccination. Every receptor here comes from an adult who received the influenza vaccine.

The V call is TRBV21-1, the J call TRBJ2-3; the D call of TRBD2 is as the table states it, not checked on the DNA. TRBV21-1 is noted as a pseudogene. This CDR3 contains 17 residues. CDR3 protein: CASSKVGNAGGADTQYF. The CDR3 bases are TGTGCCAGCAGCAAAGTCGGAAATGCGGGGGGCGCAGATACGCAGTATTTT.

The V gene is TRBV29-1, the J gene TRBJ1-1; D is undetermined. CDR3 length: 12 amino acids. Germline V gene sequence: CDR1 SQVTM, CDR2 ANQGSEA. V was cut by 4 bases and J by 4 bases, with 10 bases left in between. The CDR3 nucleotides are TGCAGCGTTGTATGGTCGCTCACTGAAGCTTTCTTT. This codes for CSVVWSLTEAFF.

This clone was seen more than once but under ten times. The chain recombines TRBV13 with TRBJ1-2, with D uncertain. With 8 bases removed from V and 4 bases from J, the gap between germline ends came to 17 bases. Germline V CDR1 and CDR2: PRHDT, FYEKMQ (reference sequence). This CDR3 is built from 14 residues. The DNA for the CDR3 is TGTGCCAGCGGAGGACTTGCCGGGTTCTATGGCTACACCTTC. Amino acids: CASGGLAGFYGYTF.

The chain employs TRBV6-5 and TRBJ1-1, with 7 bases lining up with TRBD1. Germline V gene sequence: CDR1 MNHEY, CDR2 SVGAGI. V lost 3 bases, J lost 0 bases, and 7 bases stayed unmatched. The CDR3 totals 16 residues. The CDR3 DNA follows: TGTGCCAGCAGTTATTCGACAGGGCCCCTGAACACTGAAGCTTTCTTT. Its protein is CASSYSTGPLNTEAFF.

CDR3 in DNA: TGCGCCAGCAGCCAAGAGGGCTGGGTTTTGTTTCAGCAGTACTTC. Its protein is CASSQEGWVLFQQYF. This sequence joins TRBV4-1 and TRBJ2-7; D remains ambiguous. V lost 0 bases to trimming and J lost 8 bases, with 17 bases between them. The V gene's germline CDR1 is MGHRA and CDR2 YSYEKL. The CDR3 runs to 15 residues.

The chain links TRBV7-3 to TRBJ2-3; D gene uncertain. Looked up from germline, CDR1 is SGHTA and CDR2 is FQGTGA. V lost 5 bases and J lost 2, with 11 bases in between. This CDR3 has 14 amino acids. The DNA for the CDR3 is TGTGCCAGCAGCCAGGACGGATACACAGATACGCAGTATTTT. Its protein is CASSQDGYTDTQYF. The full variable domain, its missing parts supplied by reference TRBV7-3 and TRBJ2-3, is GAGVSQTPSNKVTEKGKYVELRCDPISGHTALYWYRQSLGQGPEFLIYFQGTGAADDSGLPNDRFFAVRPEGSVSTLKIQRTERGDSAVYLCASSQDGYTDTQYFGPGTRLTVL.

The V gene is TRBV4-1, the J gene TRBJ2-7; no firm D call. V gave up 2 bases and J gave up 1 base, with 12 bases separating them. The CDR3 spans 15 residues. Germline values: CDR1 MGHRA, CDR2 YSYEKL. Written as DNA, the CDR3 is TGCGCCAGCAGCCAAACGGGTGGTTATTCCTACGAGCAGTACTTC. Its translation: CASSQTGGYSYEQYF.

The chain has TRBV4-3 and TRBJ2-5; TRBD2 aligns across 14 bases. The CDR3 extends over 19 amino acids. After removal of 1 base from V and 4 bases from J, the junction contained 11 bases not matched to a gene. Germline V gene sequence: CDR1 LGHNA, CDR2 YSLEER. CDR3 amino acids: CASSQGWTSGGPHRETQYF. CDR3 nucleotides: TGCGCCAGCAGCCAAGGGTGGACTAGCGGGGGGCCCCACCGAGAGACCCAGTACTTC.

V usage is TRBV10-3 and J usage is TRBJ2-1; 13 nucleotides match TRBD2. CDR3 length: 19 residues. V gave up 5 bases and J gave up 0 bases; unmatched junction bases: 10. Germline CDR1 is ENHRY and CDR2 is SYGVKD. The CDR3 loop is CAISMPRTSGGRSYNEQFF. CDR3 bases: TGTGCCATCAGTATGCCCCGGACTAGCGGGGGACGCTCCTACAATGAGCAGTTCTTC.

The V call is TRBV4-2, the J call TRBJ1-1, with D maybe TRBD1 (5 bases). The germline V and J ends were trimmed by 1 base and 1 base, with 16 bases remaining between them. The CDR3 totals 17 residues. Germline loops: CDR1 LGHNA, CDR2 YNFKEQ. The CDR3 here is CASSQGTPGTGNTEAFF. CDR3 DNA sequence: TGTGCCAGCAGCCAAGGTACACCCGGGACGGGGAACACTGAAGCTTTCTTT.

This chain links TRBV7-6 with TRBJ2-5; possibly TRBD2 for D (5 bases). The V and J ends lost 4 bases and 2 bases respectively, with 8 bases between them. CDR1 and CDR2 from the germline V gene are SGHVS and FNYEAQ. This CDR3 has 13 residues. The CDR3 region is CASSSGVQETQYF. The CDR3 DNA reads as TGTGCCAGCAGCTCCGGGGTTCAAGAGACCCAGTACTTC.

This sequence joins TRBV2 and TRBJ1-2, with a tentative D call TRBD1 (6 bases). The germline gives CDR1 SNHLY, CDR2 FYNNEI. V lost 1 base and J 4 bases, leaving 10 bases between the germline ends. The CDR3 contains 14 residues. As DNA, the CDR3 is TGTGCCAGCAGTGAAGGGGGGGGCGGCTATGGCTACACCTTC. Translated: CASSEGGGGYGYTF.

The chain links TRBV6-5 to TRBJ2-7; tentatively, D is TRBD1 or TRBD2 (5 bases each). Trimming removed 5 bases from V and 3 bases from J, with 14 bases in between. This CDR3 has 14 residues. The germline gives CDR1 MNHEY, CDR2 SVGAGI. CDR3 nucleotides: TGTGCCAGCAGTAGGGACGTCGGCAACTACGAGCAGTACTTC. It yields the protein CASSRDVGNYEQYF.

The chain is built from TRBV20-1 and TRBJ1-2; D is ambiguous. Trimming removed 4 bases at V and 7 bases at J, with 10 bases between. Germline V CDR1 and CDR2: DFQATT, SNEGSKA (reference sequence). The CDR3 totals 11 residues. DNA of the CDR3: TGCAGTGCTAAGTACTCGGGTGGCTACACCTTC. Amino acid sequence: CSAKYSGGYTF.

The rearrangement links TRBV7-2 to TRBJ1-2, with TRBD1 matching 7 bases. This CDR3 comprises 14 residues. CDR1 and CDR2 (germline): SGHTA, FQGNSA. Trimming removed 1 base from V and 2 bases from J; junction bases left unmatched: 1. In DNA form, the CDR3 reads TGTGCCAGCAGCTTAGGAGGGGGCAACTATGGCTACACCTTC. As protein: CASSLGGGNYGYTF.

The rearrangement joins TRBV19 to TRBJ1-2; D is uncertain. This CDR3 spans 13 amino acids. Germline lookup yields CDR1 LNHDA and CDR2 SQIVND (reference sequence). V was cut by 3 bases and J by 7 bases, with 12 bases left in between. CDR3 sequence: CASSIGGRGGYTF. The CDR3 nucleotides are TGTGCCAGTAGTATCGGTGGCAGAGGTGGCTACACCTTC.

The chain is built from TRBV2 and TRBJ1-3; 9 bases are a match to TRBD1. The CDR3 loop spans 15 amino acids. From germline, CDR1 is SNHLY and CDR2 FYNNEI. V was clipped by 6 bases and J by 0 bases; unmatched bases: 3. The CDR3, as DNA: TGTGCCAGCAGGGGACAGGGTCTCTCTGGAAACACCATATATTTT. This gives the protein CASRGQGLSGNTIYF. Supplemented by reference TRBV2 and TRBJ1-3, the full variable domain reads EPEVTQTPSHQVTQMGQEVILRCVPISNHLYFYWYRQILGQKVEFLVSFYNNEISEKSEIFDDQFSVERPDGSNFTLKIRSTKLEDSAMYFCASRGQGLSGNTIYFGEGSWLTVV.

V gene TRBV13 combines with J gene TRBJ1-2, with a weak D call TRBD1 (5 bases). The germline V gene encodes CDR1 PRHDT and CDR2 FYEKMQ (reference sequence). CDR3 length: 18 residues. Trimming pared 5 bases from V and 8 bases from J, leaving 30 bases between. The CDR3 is CASSRTTLSSRDVDGYTF. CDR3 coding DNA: TGTGCCAGCAGCCGCACCACCTTATCGAGCAGGGACGTAGACGGCTACACCTTC.

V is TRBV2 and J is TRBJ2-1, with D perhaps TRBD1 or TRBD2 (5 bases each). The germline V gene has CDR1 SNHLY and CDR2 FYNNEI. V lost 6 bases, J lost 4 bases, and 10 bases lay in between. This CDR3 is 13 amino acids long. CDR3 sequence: CASRVGDYNEQFF. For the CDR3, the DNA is TGTGCCAGCAGGGTGGGGGATTACAATGAGCAGTTCTTC.

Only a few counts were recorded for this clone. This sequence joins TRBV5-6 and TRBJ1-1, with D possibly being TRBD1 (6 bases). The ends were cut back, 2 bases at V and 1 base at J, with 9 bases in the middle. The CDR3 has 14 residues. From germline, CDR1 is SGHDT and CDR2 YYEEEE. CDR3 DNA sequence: TGTGCCAGCAGCTTTTACAGGGAGAACACTGAAGCTTTCTTT. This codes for CASSFYRENTEAFF.

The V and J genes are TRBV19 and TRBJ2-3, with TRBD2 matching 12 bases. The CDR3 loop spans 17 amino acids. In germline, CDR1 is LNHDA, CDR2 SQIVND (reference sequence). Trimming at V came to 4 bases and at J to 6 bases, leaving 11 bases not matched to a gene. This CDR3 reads CASSTTGTSGPGDTQYF. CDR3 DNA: TGTGCCAGTAGTACTACCGGGACTAGCGGGCCTGGGGATACGCAGTATTTT.

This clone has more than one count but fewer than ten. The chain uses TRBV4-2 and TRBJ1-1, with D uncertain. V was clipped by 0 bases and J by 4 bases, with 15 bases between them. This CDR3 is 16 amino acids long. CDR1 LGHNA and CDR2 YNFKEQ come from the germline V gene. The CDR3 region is CASSQDWRRSGTEAFF. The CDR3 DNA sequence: TGTGCCAGCAGCCAAGATTGGCGTCGATCCGGCACTGAAGCTTTCTTT.

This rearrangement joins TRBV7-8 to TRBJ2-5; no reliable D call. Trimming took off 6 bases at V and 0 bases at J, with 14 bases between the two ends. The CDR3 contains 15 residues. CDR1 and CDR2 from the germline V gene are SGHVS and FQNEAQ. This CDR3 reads CASSFSIDYQETQYF. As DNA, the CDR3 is TGTGCCAGCAGTTTTTCAATTGACTACCAAGAGACCCAGTACTTC.

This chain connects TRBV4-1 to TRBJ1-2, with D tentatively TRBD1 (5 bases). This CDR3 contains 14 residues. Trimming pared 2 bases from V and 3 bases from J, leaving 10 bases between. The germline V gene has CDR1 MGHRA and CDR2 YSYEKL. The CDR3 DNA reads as TGCGCCAGCAGCCAACTGGGGCTATACTATGGCTACACCTTC. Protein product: CASSQLGLYYGYTF.

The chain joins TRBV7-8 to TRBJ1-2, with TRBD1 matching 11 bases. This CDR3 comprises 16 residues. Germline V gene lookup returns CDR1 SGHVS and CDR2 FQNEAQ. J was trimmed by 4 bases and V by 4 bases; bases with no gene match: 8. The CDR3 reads CASSWITGTGGYGYTF. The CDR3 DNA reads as TGTGCCAGCAGCTGGATTACCGGGACAGGGGGCTATGGCTACACCTTC.

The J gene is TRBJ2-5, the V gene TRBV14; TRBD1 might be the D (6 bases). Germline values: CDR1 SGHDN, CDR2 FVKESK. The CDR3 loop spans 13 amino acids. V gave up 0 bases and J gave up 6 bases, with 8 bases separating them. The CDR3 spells CASSQDRGQTQYF. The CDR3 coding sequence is TGTGCCAGCAGCCAAGACAGGGGACAGACCCAGTACTTC.

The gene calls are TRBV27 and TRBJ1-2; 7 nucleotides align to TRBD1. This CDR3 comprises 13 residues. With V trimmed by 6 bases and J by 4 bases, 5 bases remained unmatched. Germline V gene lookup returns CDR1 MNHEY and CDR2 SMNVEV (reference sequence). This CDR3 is CASRDRDSYGYTF. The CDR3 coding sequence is TGTGCCAGCAGAGATCGGGACAGCTATGGCTACACCTTC.

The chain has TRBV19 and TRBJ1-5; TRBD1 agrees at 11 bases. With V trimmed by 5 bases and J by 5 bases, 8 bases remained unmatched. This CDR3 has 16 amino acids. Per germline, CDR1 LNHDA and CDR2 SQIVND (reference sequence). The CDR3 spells CASSFGQGAPYQPQHF. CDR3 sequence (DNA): TGTGCCAGTAGTTTTGGACAGGGGGCTCCTTATCAGCCCCAGCATTTT.

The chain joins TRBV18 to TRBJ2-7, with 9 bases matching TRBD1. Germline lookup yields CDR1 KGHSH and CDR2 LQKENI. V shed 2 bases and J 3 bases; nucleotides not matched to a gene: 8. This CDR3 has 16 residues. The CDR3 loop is CASSPTTGGSIYEQYF. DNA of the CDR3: TGTGCCAGCTCACCAACCACAGGGGGCAGCATCTACGAGCAGTACTTC.

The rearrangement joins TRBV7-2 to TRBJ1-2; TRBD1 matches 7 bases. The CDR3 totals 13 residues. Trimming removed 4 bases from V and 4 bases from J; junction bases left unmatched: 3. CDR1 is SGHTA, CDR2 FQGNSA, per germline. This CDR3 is CASSSQGFYGYTF. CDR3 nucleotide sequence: TGTGCCAGCAGCTCACAGGGGTTCTATGGCTACACCTTC. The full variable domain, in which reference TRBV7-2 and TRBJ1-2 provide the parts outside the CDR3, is GAGVSQSPSNKVTEKGKDVELRCDPISGHTALYWYRQSLGQGLEFLIYFQGNSAPDKSGLPSDRFSAERTGGSVSTLTIQRTQQEDSAVYLCASSSQGFYGYTFGSGTRLTVV.

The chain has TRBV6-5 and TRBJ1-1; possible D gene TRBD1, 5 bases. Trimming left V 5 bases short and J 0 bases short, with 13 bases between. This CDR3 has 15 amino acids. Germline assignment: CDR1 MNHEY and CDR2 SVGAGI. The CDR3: CASSRQLHMNTEAFF. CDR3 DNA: TGTGCCAGCAGTCGACAGCTACACATGAACACTGAAGCTTTCTTT.

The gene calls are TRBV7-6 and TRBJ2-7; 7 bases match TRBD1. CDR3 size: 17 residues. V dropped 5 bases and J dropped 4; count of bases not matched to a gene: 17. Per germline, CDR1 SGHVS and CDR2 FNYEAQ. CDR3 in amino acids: CASSPGTARAPNYEQYF. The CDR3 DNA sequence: TGTGCCAGCAGCCCAGGGACAGCCCGGGCGCCCAATTACGAGCAGTACTTC.